Below are 18 T cell receptor beta chains sequenced from a single sample in a study of blood T cell repertoires in COVID-19. Profiled with immunoSEQ multiplex PCR; TCRdb holds only in-frame clones, not every one. Seen here are some 290,000 clones, more than 70% observed once, and the top ten hold 11%. Material for sequencing was peripheral blood. The origin of the receptors is a woman under 40 with COVID-19, enrolled during active disease.

The chain has TRBV28 and TRBJ1-5; 7 nucleotides line up with TRBD1. V lost 4 bases to trimming and J lost 3 bases; unmatched junction nucleotides: 9. The CDR3 loop spans 16 amino acids. Germline V gene sequence: CDR1 MDHEN, CDR2 SYDVKM. The CDR3 sequence is CASSYPRTGSNQPQHF. The CDR3, as DNA: TGTGCCAGCAGTTACCCCCGGACAGGTTCCAATCAGCCCCAGCATTTT. The full variable domain, in which reference TRBV28 and TRBJ1-5 provide the parts outside the CDR3, is DVKVTQSSRYLVKRTGEKVFLECVQDMDHENMFWYRQDPGLGLRLIYFSYDVKMKEKGDIPEGYSVSREKKERFSLILESASTNQTSMYLCASSYPRTGSNQPQHFGDGTRLSIL.

This clone was found once. CDR3 amino acids: CASSPAGPYGYTF. The CDR3 region has the DNA TGTGCCAGCAGCCCCGCGGGGCCCTATGGCTACACCTTC. The chain employs TRBV5-6 and TRBJ1-2; perhaps TRBD1 as D (5 bases). V lost 4 bases and J lost 4, with 11 bases in between. Germline V gives CDR1 SGHDT, CDR2 YYEEEE. The CDR3 length is 13 residues. The whole variable domain, filled in from reference TRBV5-6 and TRBJ1-2, reads DAGVTQSPTHLIKTRGQQVTLRCSPKSGHDTVSWYQQALGQGPQFIFQYYEEEERQRGNFPDRFSGHQFPNYSSELNVNALLLGDSALYLCASSPAGPYGYTFGSGTRLTVV.

Concerning this clone itself: Other DNA sequences in this sample translate to the same CDR3. V gene TRBV18 combines with J gene TRBJ2-5; a weak D match, TRBD2 (5 bases). The CDR3 runs to 15 residues. Germline V lookup: CDR1 KGHSH, CDR2 LQKENI. V was pared by 1 base and J by 0 bases, with 9 bases between. Written as DNA, the CDR3 is TGTGCCAGCTCACCACAATCGGGGAACCAAGAGACCCAGTACTTC. This codes for CASSPQSGNQETQYF.

This clone was seen more than once but under ten times. The chain employs TRBV4-1 and TRBJ1-5; TRBD1 agrees at 7 bases. This CDR3 is built from 15 residues. The germline V gene has CDR1 MGHRA and CDR2 YSYEKL. V gave up 5 bases and J gave up 3 bases; unmatched junction bases: 7. The DNA for the CDR3 is TGCGCCAGCAGCACCCGACAGGGCCCCAATCAGCCCCAGCATTTT. Translation gives CASSTRQGPNQPQHF.

The rearrangement joins TRBV28 to TRBJ2-1; TRBD1 might be the D (6 bases). V was clipped by 3 bases and J by 8 bases, with 23 bases between them. The CDR3 consists of 17 residues. Germline CDR1 is MDHEN and CDR2 is SYDVKM. CDR3 amino acids: CASSFPSGQTHEDEQFF. CDR3 nucleotides: TGTGCCAGCAGTTTCCCCTCGGGACAAACCCATGAGGATGAGCAGTTCTTC.

The chain links TRBV7-8 to TRBJ2-3; TRBD2 agrees at 7 bases. Per germline, CDR1 SGHVS and CDR2 FQNEAQ. Trimming removed 1 base from V and 5 bases from J; junction bases left unmatched: 6. The CDR3 has 15 residues. The CDR3: CASSLGRGGGDTQYF. The CDR3, as DNA: TGTGCCAGCAGCTTAGGGCGCGGGGGAGGAGATACGCAGTATTTT.

The chain is built from TRBV28 and TRBJ2-1, with D tentatively TRBD1 (5 bases). The ends were cut back, 3 bases at V and 8 bases at J, with 11 bases in the middle. Germline V CDR1 and CDR2: MDHEN, SYDVKM. The CDR3 runs to 13 residues. CDR3 nucleotides: TGTGCCAGCAGTTTGGGGCGCCTCTATGAGCAGTTCTTC. Residues: CASSLGRLYEQFF. Together with reference TRBV28 and TRBJ2-1, the CDR3 gives the full variable domain: DVKVTQSSRYLVKRTGEKVFLECVQDMDHENMFWYRQDPGLGLRLIYFSYDVKMKEKGDIPEGYSVSREKKERFSLILESASTNQTSMYLCASSLGRLYEQFFGPGTRLTVL.

In its sample, this clone was seen once. The chain couples TRBV7-8 to TRBJ2-7; D gene unclear. The CDR3 spans 14 residues. Germline V gene sequence: CDR1 SGHVS, CDR2 FQNEAQ. V was clipped by 0 bases and J by 2 bases, with 8 bases between them. The CDR3 nucleotides are TGTGCCAGCAGCTTAGCGGAGTTGGCCTACGAGCAGTACTTC. This gives the protein CASSLAELAYEQYF.

V and J are TRBV30 and TRBJ2-7; 7 bases fit TRBD2. The CDR3 sequence is 12 residues long. Germline V gene lookup returns CDR1 GTSNPN and CDR2 SVGIG (reference sequence). V lost 0 bases to trimming and J lost 6 bases; unmatched junction nucleotides: 2. The CDR3 spells CAWSVGGFEQYF. For the CDR3, the DNA is TGTGCCTGGAGTGTGGGGGGGTTCGAGCAGTACTTC.

The chain joins TRBV5-5 to TRBJ2-5; 7 positions match TRBD1. This CDR3 is 15 amino acids long. Germline V gene lookup returns CDR1 SGHKS and CDR2 YYEKEE (reference sequence). The V and J ends lost 0 bases and 4 bases, in that order; junction bases with no gene match: 6. The CDR3 coding sequence is TGTGCCAGCAGCTTGGAAGGATACAGGGGAGAGACCCAGTACTTC. This codes for CASSLEGYRGETQYF.

J is TRBJ1-1 and V is TRBV7-9; D is possibly TRBD1 (5 bases). From germline, CDR1 is SEHNR and CDR2 FQNEAQ (reference sequence). Trimming removed 5 bases from V and 4 bases from J, with 14 bases in between. The CDR3 totals 14 residues. CDR3 in amino acids: CASSPGGGITEAFF. DNA of the CDR3: TGTGCCAGCAGCCCCGGGGGGGGGATCACTGAAGCTTTCTTT.

The chain employs TRBV6-5 and TRBJ1-3; 7 positions agree with TRBD1. This CDR3 spans 14 amino acids. V dropped 7 bases and J dropped 4; count of bases not matched to a gene: 7. The germline CDR1 and CDR2 sequences are MNHEY and SVGAGI. This chain's CDR3 is CASTSQGVGNTIYF. CDR3 nucleotide sequence: TGTGCCAGCACCTCCCAGGGGGTAGGAAACACCATATATTTT.

This clone was recorded a few times. The CDR3 nucleotides are TGTGCCACCAGATCAGATGGGACAGACTATGGCTACACCTTC. This sequence encodes CATRSDGTDYGYTF. The V and J genes are TRBV24-1 and TRBJ1-2; 7 bases agree with TRBD1. Germline CDR1 KGHDR, CDR2 SFDVKD. The V gene end was trimmed by 7 bases and the J gene end by 3 bases; junction bases not matched to a gene: 7. The CDR3 runs to 14 residues.

This clone was found a few times. This sequence joins TRBV7-3 and TRBJ1-1, with D unclear. The CDR3 sequence is 13 residues long. Trimming stripped 4 bases from V and 1 base from J, with 7 bases between. The germline gives CDR1 SGHTA, CDR2 FQGTGA. CDR3 protein: CASSSQRNTEAFF. CDR3 nucleotide sequence: TGTGCCAGCAGCTCTCAGCGGAACACTGAAGCTTTCTTT. Full variable domain (outside the CDR3, taken from reference TRBV7-3 and TRBJ1-1): GAGVSQTPSNKVTEKGKYVELRCDPISGHTALYWYRQSLGQGPEFLIYFQGTGAADDSGLPNDRFFAVRPEGSVSTLKIQRTERGDSAVYLCASSSQRNTEAFFGQGTRLTVV.

This clone was found once. The chain uses TRBV6-5 and TRBJ2-7; a possible D gene is TRBD2 (7 bases). Trimming removed 0 bases at V and 2 bases at J, with 14 bases between. This CDR3 region has 16 residues. Germline-derived CDR1 and CDR2 are MNHEY and SVGAGI. CDR3: CASSYSAGASPYEQYF. The CDR3 DNA follows: TGTGCCAGCAGTTACTCGGCGGGGGCGTCTCCCTACGAGCAGTACTTC.

This clone occurred a few times. This chain connects TRBV5-1 to TRBJ2-7, with D possibly TRBD1 on 6 matching bases. CDR3 length equals 13 residues. The V and J ends lost 4 bases and 3 bases respectively, with 11 bases between them. Germline-derived CDR1 and CDR2 are SGHRS and YFSETQ. CDR3 DNA: TGCGCCAGCAGCCGGACAGAGAACTACGAGCAGTACTTC. Its protein is CASSRTENYEQYF.

The chain joins TRBV7-6 to TRBJ1-5; D ambiguous. The CDR3 length is 15 residues. Trimming removed 5 bases from V and 2 bases from J, with 13 bases in between. CDR1 SGHVS and CDR2 FNYEAQ come from the germline V gene. CDR3 in amino acids: CASSLNDGGNQPQHF. The CDR3 DNA reads as TGTGCCAGCAGCCTAAACGACGGAGGCAATCAGCCCCAGCATTTT.

The V call is TRBV24-1, the J call TRBJ2-1, with a weak D call TRBD1 (6 bases). There are 16 residues in the CDR3. Germline assignment: CDR1 KGHDR and CDR2 SFDVKD. V was pared by 1 base and J by 3 bases, with 12 bases between. The CDR3 spells CATSDLPGQNYNEQFF. Written as DNA, the CDR3 is TGTGCCACCAGTGATTTACCGGGACAAAACTACAATGAGCAGTTCTTC.